This passage covers 14 T cell receptor beta chains from one sample sequenced in a study of PD-1 blockade in classical Hodgkin lymphoma (dated by TCRdb to about 2020). The time point label corresponds to: cycle 4 day 1 (C4D1), after about 6 weeks of nivolumab. Every trial patient had relapsed after autologous stem cell transplantation, and cohorts A, B and C differed in prior brentuximab vedotin exposure. Library preparation employed the immunoSEQ multiplex PCR assay. TCRdb provides this immuneACCESS table in a form limited to in-frame rearrangements. Some clones are lacking; in checked studies, under half of them reflect an unresolved V gene, and why the rest are absent is not known. The sample data list some 30,000 clones, and around 72% of these were observed just once. The top ten clones comprise approximately 3.6% of the sample. Here the sequenced sample was peripheral blood mononuclear cells (PBMCs), taken before the fourth cycle of nivolumab. The receptors come from a human donor with classical Hodgkin lymphoma.

The chain carries TRBV7-2 and TRBJ2-7, with 7 nucleotides matching TRBD2. J was trimmed by 4 bases and V by 6 bases; bases with no gene match: 9. CDR1 and CDR2 (germline): SGHTA, FQGNSA. There are 14 residues in the CDR3. The CDR3 sequence is CASRGSGRAYEQYF. CDR3 in DNA: TGTGCCAGCAGGGGCAGTGGGAGGGCTTACGAGCAGTACTTC.

The chain combines TRBV9 with TRBJ2-3; 9 bases match TRBD2. This CDR3 has 16 residues. After removal of 1 base from V and 3 bases from J, the junction contained 6 bases not matched to a gene. The germline V gene encodes CDR1 SGDLS and CDR2 YYNGEE. The CDR3 sequence: CASSVSAGGPTDTQYF. CDR3 nucleotide sequence: TGTGCCAGCAGCGTAAGCGCGGGGGGGCCAACAGATACGCAGTATTTT.

J is TRBJ1-2 and V is TRBV6-1; D unclear. V shed 7 bases and J shed 4 bases, with 19 bases lying between them. The CDR3 has 15 amino acids. The germline CDR1 and CDR2 sequences are MNHNS and SASEGT. The CDR3 here is CASITNRVLFYGYTF. In DNA form, the CDR3 reads TGTGCCAGCATTACAAATCGGGTACTGTTCTATGGCTACACCTTC.

The J gene is TRBJ2-3, the V gene TRBV19; 7 bases are shared with TRBD1. The CDR3 is 15 amino acids. The V segment lost 2 bases and the J segment 4 bases; nucleotides outside the gene matches: 6. The V gene's germline CDR1 is LNHDA and CDR2 SQIVND (reference sequence). CDR3 coding DNA: TGTGCCAGTAGTATAACAGGGGTGGGAGCAGATACGCAGTATTTT. This codes for CASSITGVGADTQYF.

This sequence joins TRBV19 and TRBJ2-2, with D uncertain. The CDR3 covers 15 residues. V lost 3 bases and J 4 bases, leaving 12 bases between the germline ends. Germline CDR1 and CDR2: LNHDA and SQIVND (reference sequence). CDR3 in DNA: TGTGCCAGTAGTATGCCCACTACGTTCACCGGGGAGCTGTTTTTT. Its translation: CASSMPTTFTGELFF.

The rearrangement links TRBV2 to TRBJ1-1; 8 bases line up with TRBD1. This CDR3 contains 14 residues. The V segment lost 4 bases and the J segment 2 bases; nucleotides outside the gene matches: 3. Germline V CDR1 and CDR2: SNHLY, FYNNEI. The CDR3 protein is CASSGTGLNTEAFF. CDR3 in DNA: TGTGCCAGCAGTGGGACAGGGCTAAACACTGAAGCTTTCTTT.

The chain employs TRBV2 and TRBJ1-4, with D unresolved. The germline V gene encodes CDR1 SNHLY and CDR2 FYNNEI. The CDR3 sequence is 12 residues long. V was trimmed by 2 bases and J by 8 bases, leaving 6 bases between them. CDR3 bases: TGTGCCAGCAGTGAATTTGACGAAAAACTGTTTTTT. Translating gives CASSEFDEKLFF.

This clone was found a few times. This chain connects TRBV27 to TRBJ1-4, with D possibly matching TRBD1 (5 bases). Deletions cut 1 base from V and 4 bases from J, with 7 bases between. Germline CDR1 is MNHEY and CDR2 is SMNVEV (reference sequence). This CDR3 is built from 14 residues. CDR3 protein: CASSLWGRNEKLFF. The DNA for the CDR3 is TGTGCCAGCAGTTTATGGGGACGTAATGAAAAACTGTTTTTT.

The V gene is TRBV7-2, the J gene TRBJ2-7; D is unresolved. This CDR3 comprises 13 residues. Trimming cost V 3 bases and J 4 bases, with 10 bases left between them. The germline CDR1 and CDR2 sequences are SGHTA and FQGNSA. This CDR3 is CASSFGLGYEQYF. CDR3 bases: TGTGCCAGCAGCTTCGGCTTAGGATACGAGCAGTACTTC.

The gene calls are TRBV9 and TRBJ2-7, with D perhaps TRBD2 (6 bases). This CDR3 spans 13 amino acids. Trimming took off 1 base at V and 4 bases at J, with 9 bases between the two ends. Per the germline V gene, CDR1 is SGDLS and CDR2 is YYNGEE. CDR3 residues: CASSVSGQYEQYF. CDR3 DNA: TGTGCCAGCAGCGTAAGCGGGCAGTACGAGCAGTACTTC.

This clone came up once. The chain combines TRBV18 with TRBJ1-4; 7 bases are shared with TRBD1. The trim removed 8 bases at V and 8 bases at J, leaving 8 bases unmatched. CDR3 length equals 13 residues. CDR1 is KGHSH, CDR2 LQKENI, per germline. The CDR3 DNA reads as TGTGCCAGCCGCACAGGGGATGTCGAAAAACTGTTTTTT. Translation gives CASRTGDVEKLFF.

By sample fraction, this clone is medium-sized (0.01 to 0.1%). The chain joins TRBV7-8 to TRBJ2-3; a possible D gene is TRBD1 (5 bases). The CDR3 consists of 14 residues. V lost 8 bases and J lost 1, with 13 bases in between. Germline values: CDR1 SGHVS, CDR2 FQNEAQ. The CDR3 nucleotides read TGTGCCAGCCTTAGGGAAGGGGGCACAGATACGCAGTATTTT. Its protein product is CASLREGGTDTQYF.

The rearrangement joins TRBV2 to TRBJ2-7; tentatively, D is TRBD1 (6 bases). This CDR3 has 15 residues. The V gene's germline CDR1 is SNHLY and CDR2 FYNNEI. Trimming stripped 2 bases from V and 3 bases from J, with 14 bases between. The DNA of the CDR3 is TGTGCCAGCAGTGAACATCAGGGCAGGGGCTACGAGCAGTACTTC. Its protein product is CASSEHQGRGYEQYF.

V usage is TRBV5-1 and J usage is TRBJ2-7, with 8 bases fitting TRBD1. The CDR3 is 15 residues long. J was trimmed by 2 bases and V by 3 bases; bases with no gene match: 7. Looked up from germline, CDR1 is SGHRS and CDR2 is YFSETQ. The CDR3 sequence: CASSYVQGAPYEQYF. CDR3 coding DNA: TGCGCCAGCAGCTACGTTCAGGGGGCCCCCTACGAGCAGTACTTC.